This TCR beta chain was sequenced in a study of cytomegalovirus exposure and HLA in healthy donors. Overall study: The same platform was used for the 90 to 150 validation repertoires as for the approximately 730 first-cohort repertoires, as reported in a later analysis.

This clone appeared a single time. Its antigen is undetermined. Only in-frame clones appear in the TCRdb table, and some are missing; sequencing was by immunoSEQ multiplex PCR. The table includes about 360,000 clones, roughly 88% detected once. Notes on the study in general: Reported results showed that the classifier diagnosed cytomegalovirus status with high specificity and sensitivity. Within the 120 or so validation repertoires, first-cohort TCR clusters tended to co-occur, according to a later analysis.

This CDR3 contains 17 residues. Per germline, CDR1 MDHEN and CDR2 SYDVKM. V trimming: 6 bases; J trimming: 7 bases; junction bases outside the gene matches: 14. The receptor was isolated from a woman under 30 in good health and CMV-seronegative. Material: PBMCs. The V call is TRBV28, the J call TRBJ2-1, with 11 bases lining up with TRBD2. This CDR3 is CASSHLSGREKKNEQFF. The CDR3 DNA is TGTGCCAGCAGCCATCTTAGCGGGAGGGAAAAAAAGAATGAGCAGTTCTTC.